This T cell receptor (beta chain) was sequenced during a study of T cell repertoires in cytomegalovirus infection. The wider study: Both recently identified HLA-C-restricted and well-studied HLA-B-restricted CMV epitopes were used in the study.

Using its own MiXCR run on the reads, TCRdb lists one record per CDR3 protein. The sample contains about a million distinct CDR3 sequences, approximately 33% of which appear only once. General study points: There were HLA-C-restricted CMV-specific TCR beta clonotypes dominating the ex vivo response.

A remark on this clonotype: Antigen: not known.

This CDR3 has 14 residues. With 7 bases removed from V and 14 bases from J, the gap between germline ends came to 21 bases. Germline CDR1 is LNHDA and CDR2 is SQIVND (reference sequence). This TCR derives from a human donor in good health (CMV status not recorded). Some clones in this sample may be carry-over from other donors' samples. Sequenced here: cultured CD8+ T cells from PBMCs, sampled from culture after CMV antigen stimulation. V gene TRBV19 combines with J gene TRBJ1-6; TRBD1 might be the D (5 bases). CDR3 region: CASTPGSSLGALHF. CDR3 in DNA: TGTGCCAGTACCCCGGGATCTAGCTTGGGGGCCCTCCACTTT.